In its sample, the clone carrying this TCR beta chain was seen many times. These data originate in a study of molecular identifiers for immune sequencing clone quantification. TCRdb reprocessed the PCR reads with MiXCR, giving one entry per CDR3 protein. Found here are about 500,000 distinct CDR3 sequences, over 20% of them singletons; the top ten hold about 0.8%. V lost 5 bases, J lost 3 bases, and 17 bases lay in between. Germline loops: CDR1 MDHEN, CDR2 SYDVKM. CDR3 length: 15 residues. V is TRBV28 and J is TRBJ2-7; D gene unclear. The sequenced sample was naive CD8+ T cells from blood, with Jurkat cell RNA spiked in. Subset in this sample: FACS-sorted CD8+CD4-CCR7+CD45RA+ naive T cells. This TCR was recovered from a human donor in good health. Some libraries in this study had Jurkat cell RNA spiked in. CDR3 coding DNA: TGTGCCAGCAGTCCGCCCGGTTCCGGCCTCTACGAGCAGTACTTC. This codes for CASSPPGSGLYEQYF.